This is a list of T cell receptor beta chains from one sample in a study of T cells in Graves' hyperthyroidism and ophthalmopathy. From the multiplex PCR reads, TCRdb called clonotypes with MiXCR, one entry per CDR3 protein. The sample includes 700,000 or so distinct CDR3 sequences, about a sixth of them seen just once. Sequencing was performed on blood. These receptors all stem from a man between 18 and 35 years old with Graves' hyperthyroidism. Both conserved end residues are part of each CDR3. Each record gives: J gene, CDR3 length, clone size, D gene, V gene, CDR3 protein, CDR3 DNA. The D gene is left open where the match is weak. Not every row has a clone size; where given, it reads once, few, many or a size class.

J gene: TRBJ2-1; CDR3 length: 16; clone size: few; D gene: .; V gene: TRBV28; CDR3 protein: CASTEVRRDSQREQFF; CDR3 DNA: TGTGCCAGCACCGAAGTCCGCCGGGACTCACAAAGGGAGCAGTTCTTC
J gene: TRBJ1-4; CDR3 length: 14; clone size: few; D gene: TRBD1; V gene: TRBV6-2/TRBV6-3; CDR3 protein: CASRGQGFDEKLFF; CDR3 DNA: TGTGCCAGCAGAGGACAGGGTTTCGATGAAAAACTGTTTTTT
J gene: TRBJ2-5; CDR3 length: 13; clone size: many; D gene: TRBD1; V gene: TRBV20-1; CDR3 protein: CSAEDRGQETQYF; CDR3 DNA: TGCAGTGCTGAGGACAGGGGGCAAGAGACCCAGTACTTC
J gene: TRBJ2-7; CDR3 length: 16; clone size: .; D gene: .; V gene: TRBV3-1; CDR3 protein: CASSQEWRSSSYEQYF; CDR3 DNA: TGTGCCAGCAGCCAAGAATGGCGCTCGAGCTCCTACGAGCAGTACTTC
J gene: TRBJ2-3; CDR3 length: 16; clone size: many; D gene: .; V gene: TRBV12-3/TRBV12-4; CDR3 protein: CASSPLVARDTDTQYF; CDR3 DNA: TGTGCCAGCAGTCCCTTGGTAGCGCGGGACACAGATACGCAGTATTTT
J gene: TRBJ2-2; CDR3 length: 14; clone size: .; D gene: TRBD2; V gene: TRBV2; CDR3 protein: CAGEREGDTGELFF; CDR3 DNA: TGTGCCGGAGAGCGGGAGGGTGACACCGGGGAGCTGTTTTTT
J gene: TRBJ1-2; CDR3 length: 14; clone size: many; D gene: TRBD1; V gene: TRBV12-3/TRBV12-4; CDR3 protein: CASSPHTGGYGYTF; CDR3 DNA: TGTGCCAGCAGTCCGCACACAGGGGGCTATGGCTACACCTTC
J gene: TRBJ1-1; CDR3 length: 15; clone size: few; D gene: .; V gene: TRBV19; CDR3 protein: CASSIDQQVNTEAFF; CDR3 DNA: TGTGCCAGTAGTATCGATCAACAAGTGAACACTGAAGCTTTCTTT
J gene: TRBJ2-7; CDR3 length: 15; clone size: many; D gene: .; V gene: TRBV4-1; CDR3 protein: CASSQETGTPYEQYF; CDR3 DNA: TGCGCCAGCAGCCAAGAAACGGGAACCCCCTACGAGCAGTACTTC
J gene: TRBJ1-5; CDR3 length: 14; clone size: many; D gene: TRBD1; V gene: TRBV6-1; CDR3 protein: CASSPGGAGQPQHF; CDR3 DNA: TGCGCCAGCAGCCCAGGGGGCGCGGGTCAGCCCCAGCATTTT
J gene: TRBJ2-7; CDR3 length: 16; clone size: many; D gene: TRBD2; V gene: TRBV7-9; CDR3 protein: CASSLGGLAGAYEQYF; CDR3 DNA: TGTGCCAGCAGCTTAGGGGGACTAGCGGGAGCTTACGAGCAGTACTTC
J gene: TRBJ1-3; CDR3 length: 14; clone size: .; D gene: .; V gene: TRBV12-3/TRBV12-4; CDR3 protein: CASSPPEIGNTIYF; CDR3 DNA: TGTGCCAGCAGCCCCCCAGAGATAGGAAACACCATATATTTT
J gene: TRBJ1-2; CDR3 length: 12; clone size: many; D gene: .; V gene: TRBV9; CDR3 protein: CASSVPLYGYTF; CDR3 DNA: TGTGCCAGCAGCGTGCCCCTGTATGGCTACACCTTC
J gene: TRBJ1-2; CDR3 length: 13; clone size: many; D gene: .; V gene: TRBV2; CDR3 protein: CASSYSSPQGYTF; CDR3 DNA: TGTGCCAGCAGTTATTCTTCCCCCCAGGGCTACACCTTC
J gene: TRBJ2-7; CDR3 length: 13; clone size: many; D gene: TRBD1; V gene: TRBV20-1; CDR3 protein: CSARGDRPYEQYF; CDR3 DNA: TGCAGTGCTAGAGGGGACAGACCCTACGAGCAGTACTTC
J gene: TRBJ2-7; CDR3 length: 13; clone size: few; D gene: .; V gene: TRBV29-1; CDR3 protein: CSVEVDSSYEQYF; CDR3 DNA: TGCAGCGTTGAAGTCGACAGCAGCTACGAGCAGTACTTC
J gene: TRBJ2-2; CDR3 length: 16; clone size: .; D gene: .; V gene: TRBV7-3; CDR3 protein: CASSPPGPSNTGELFF; CDR3 DNA: TGTGCCAGCAGCCCCCCGGGACCCAGTAACACCGGGGAGCTGTTTTTT
J gene: TRBJ2-3; CDR3 length: 16; clone size: .; D gene: .; V gene: TRBV28; CDR3 protein: CASSSPAASGTDTQYF; CDR3 DNA: TGTGCCAGCAGTTCCCCGGCAGCGTCAGGCACAGATACGCAGTATTTT
J gene: TRBJ2-5; CDR3 length: 16; clone size: .; D gene: TRBD2; V gene: TRBV5-1; CDR3 protein: CASSLGLAGEGETQYF; CDR3 DNA: TGCGCCAGCAGCCTGGGACTAGCGGGAGAGGGAGAGACCCAGTACTTC
J gene: TRBJ2-7; CDR3 length: 11; clone size: few; D gene: .; V gene: TRBV5-1; CDR3 protein: CASAYGPEQYF; CDR3 DNA: TGCGCCAGCGCCTACGGGCCCGAGCAGTACTTC
J gene: TRBJ2-5; CDR3 length: 15; clone size: few; D gene: TRBD1; V gene: TRBV7-9; CDR3 protein: CASSRPTGVKETQYF; CDR3 DNA: TGTGCCAGCAGCCGTCCGACAGGGGTCAAGGAGACCCAGTACTTC
J gene: TRBJ1-5; CDR3 length: 13; clone size: few; D gene: .; V gene: TRBV24-1; CDR3 protein: CATSGSTFQPQHF; CDR3 DNA: TGTGCCACCAGTGGCTCTACCTTTCAGCCCCAGCATTTT
J gene: TRBJ2-2; CDR3 length: 18; clone size: few; D gene: TRBD1; V gene: TRBV3-1; CDR3 protein: CASSFRGEGALNTGELFF; CDR3 DNA: TGTGCCAGCAGCTTCCGCGGAGAGGGGGCTCTTAACACCGGGGAGCTGTTTTTT
J gene: TRBJ2-5; CDR3 length: 17; clone size: many; D gene: TRBD2; V gene: TRBV11-2; CDR3 protein: CASSLDPGGRREETQYF; CDR3 DNA: TGTGCCAGCAGCTTAGATCCGGGAGGGCGAAGAGAAGAGACCCAGTACTTC
J gene: TRBJ1-5; CDR3 length: 13; clone size: .; D gene: .; V gene: TRBV14; CDR3 protein: CASSRNRDQPQHF; CDR3 DNA: TGTGCCAGCAGCCGCAACAGGGATCAGCCCCAGCATTTT
J gene: TRBJ1-1; CDR3 length: 17; clone size: .; D gene: TRBD1; V gene: TRBV6-5; CDR3 protein: CASSYDRTGGRYTEAFF; CDR3 DNA: TGTGCCAGCAGTTACGATAGGACAGGGGGCAGGTACACTGAAGCTTTCTTT
J gene: TRBJ1-1; CDR3 length: 13; clone size: many; D gene: .; V gene: TRBV20-1; CDR3 protein: CSARESGRPEAFF; CDR3 DNA: TGCAGTGCTAGAGAGTCAGGGAGGCCTGAAGCTTTCTTT
J gene: TRBJ2-4; CDR3 length: 17; clone size: .; D gene: TRBD2; V gene: TRBV6-2/TRBV6-3; CDR3 protein: CASTKWTSGTAKNIQYF; CDR3 DNA: TGTGCCAGCACCAAATGGACTAGCGGGACAGCCAAAAACATTCAGTACTTC
J gene: TRBJ2-5; CDR3 length: 15; clone size: many; D gene: TRBD1; V gene: TRBV5-5; CDR3 protein: CASSLGQGRGETQYF; CDR3 DNA: TGTGCCAGCAGCTTGGGACAGGGAAGGGGAGAGACCCAGTACTTC
J gene: TRBJ2-5; CDR3 length: 15; clone size: few; D gene: .; V gene: TRBV5-5; CDR3 protein: CASSFSLGSQETQYF; CDR3 DNA: TGTGCCAGCAGCTTCAGCCTCGGCTCCCAAGAGACCCAGTACTTC
J gene: TRBJ1-1; CDR3 length: 14; clone size: many; D gene: .; V gene: TRBV12-3/TRBV12-4; CDR3 protein: CASSTRTGNTEAFF; CDR3 DNA: TGTGCCAGCAGTACGCGCACGGGCAACACTGAAGCTTTCTTT
J gene: TRBJ1-1; CDR3 length: 15; clone size: many; D gene: .; V gene: TRBV11-3; CDR3 protein: CASSLGGSMNTEAFF; CDR3 DNA: TGTGCCAGCAGCTTAGGGGGCAGCATGAACACTGAAGCTTTCTTT
J gene: TRBJ1-1; CDR3 length: 14; clone size: many; D gene: TRBD1; V gene: TRBV28; CDR3 protein: CASSLIQGATEAFF; CDR3 DNA: TGTGCCAGCAGTTTAATACAGGGGGCCACTGAAGCTTTCTTT
J gene: TRBJ1-2; CDR3 length: 13; clone size: many; D gene: .; V gene: TRBV29-1; CDR3 protein: CSVERGDHYGYTF; CDR3 DNA: TGCAGCGTTGAAAGGGGGGATCACTATGGCTACACCTTC
J gene: TRBJ1-1; CDR3 length: 17; clone size: .; D gene: .; V gene: TRBV18; CDR3 protein: CASSPGAGRLMNTEAFF; CDR3 DNA: TGTGCCAGCTCACCAGGAGCGGGGAGGCTGATGAACACTGAAGCTTTCTTT
J gene: TRBJ1-2; CDR3 length: 14; clone size: .; D gene: .; V gene: TRBV7-9; CDR3 protein: CASTAQGLTYGYTF; CDR3 DNA: TGTGCCAGCACGGCCCAGGGGTTAACCTATGGCTACACCTTC
J gene: TRBJ2-7; CDR3 length: 12; clone size: many; D gene: .; V gene: TRBV5-1; CDR3 protein: CASREYSYEQYF; CDR3 DNA: TGCGCCAGCAGAGAGTACTCCTACGAGCAGTACTTC
J gene: TRBJ1-1; CDR3 length: 14; clone size: .; D gene: TRBD1; V gene: TRBV7-9; CDR3 protein: CASSMSGGGTEAFF; CDR3 DNA: TGTGCCAGCAGCATGTCAGGGGGCGGGACTGAAGCTTTCTTT
J gene: TRBJ1-5; CDR3 length: 16; clone size: many; D gene: .; V gene: TRBV2; CDR3 protein: CASSDQGGDSNQPQHF; CDR3 DNA: TGTGCCAGCAGTGACCAGGGTGGGGATAGCAATCAGCCCCAGCATTTT
J gene: TRBJ2-7; CDR3 length: 13; clone size: few; D gene: .; V gene: TRBV28; CDR3 protein: CASSFSPMGEQYF; CDR3 DNA: TGTGCCAGCAGTTTTAGCCCCATGGGGGAGCAGTACTTC
J gene: TRBJ2-7; CDR3 length: 15; clone size: many; D gene: TRBD2; V gene: TRBV28; CDR3 protein: CASSLPGLALYEQYF; CDR3 DNA: TGTGCCAGCAGTCTCCCGGGACTAGCGCTTTACGAGCAGTACTTC
J gene: TRBJ2-7; CDR3 length: 13; clone size: .; D gene: .; V gene: TRBV7-2; CDR3 protein: CASSQFGSYEQYF; CDR3 DNA: TGTGCCAGCAGCCAGTTTGGATCCTACGAGCAGTACTTC
J gene: TRBJ1-3; CDR3 length: 14; clone size: .; D gene: .; V gene: TRBV6-1; CDR3 protein: CASSELIDRNTIYF; CDR3 DNA: TGTGCCAGCAGTGAACTGATTGATCGAAACACCATATATTTT
J gene: TRBJ2-7; CDR3 length: 15; clone size: few; D gene: TRBD2; V gene: TRBV11-2; CDR3 protein: CASSLDGRAHYEQYF; CDR3 DNA: TGTGCCAGCAGCTTAGATGGGAGGGCGCACTACGAGCAGTACTTC
J gene: TRBJ2-2; CDR3 length: 14; clone size: .; D gene: .; V gene: TRBV7-2; CDR3 protein: CASSFLQLAGELFF; CDR3 DNA: TGTGCCAGCAGCTTCCTTCAGCTGGCCGGGGAGCTGTTTTTT
J gene: TRBJ1-5; CDR3 length: 13; clone size: many; D gene: TRBD1; V gene: TRBV18; CDR3 protein: CASSPDRAQPQHF; CDR3 DNA: TGTGCCAGCTCACCAGACAGGGCGCAGCCCCAGCATTTT